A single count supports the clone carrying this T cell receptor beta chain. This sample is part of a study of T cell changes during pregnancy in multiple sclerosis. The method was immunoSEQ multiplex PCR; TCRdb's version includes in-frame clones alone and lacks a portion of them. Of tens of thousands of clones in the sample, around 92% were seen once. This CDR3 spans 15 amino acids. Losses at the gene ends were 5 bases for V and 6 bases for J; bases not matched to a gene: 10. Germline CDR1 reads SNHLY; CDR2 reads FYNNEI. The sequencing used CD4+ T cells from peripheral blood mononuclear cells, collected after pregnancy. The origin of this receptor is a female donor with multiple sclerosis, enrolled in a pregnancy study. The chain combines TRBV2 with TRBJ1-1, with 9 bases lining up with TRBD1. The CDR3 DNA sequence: TGTGCCAGCAGTCTAAGAGGACAGGGGTTAGCTGAAGCTTTCTTT. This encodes CASSLRGQGLAEAFF.